The 19 T cell receptor beta chains reported below all come from one sample, sequenced in a study of Graves' ophthalmopathy and Graves' hyperthyroidism. The authors amplified TCR beta CDR3 regions, and they did so from RNA transcripts for repertoire sequencing. HTBI primers were employed in first-round RT-PCR, then a second-round multiplex PCR followed. TCRdb reanalysed the multiplex PCR reads using MiXCR and keeps one entry per CDR3 protein. The data contain about 420,000 distinct CDR3 sequences, around 21% of them singletons. Sequenced sample: peripheral blood. The origin of the receptors is a woman between 18 and 29 years old with stable Graves' hyperthyroidism.

This clonotype appeared many times. The CDR3 bases are TGCAGTGCTAGAGGAGTGGGCGGCCTTAGCTCCTATAATTCACCCCTCCACTTT. Translation: CSARGVGGLSSYNSPLHF. V is TRBV20-1 and J is TRBJ1-6; no definite D call. Germline V gives CDR1 DFQATT, CDR2 SNEGSKA (reference sequence). The CDR3 contains 18 residues. The ends were cut back, 1 base at V and 0 bases at J, with 16 bases in the middle.

About this clonotype: A read error may explain this, as a much larger clone is one base away. The chain joins TRBV11-2 to TRBJ2-5; possibly TRBD1 or TRBD2 for D (5 bases each). The germline V gene encodes CDR1 SGHAT and CDR2 FQNNGV. The CDR3 extends over 14 amino acids. The V and J ends lost 0 bases and 4 bases respectively, with 9 bases between them. The CDR3 protein is CASSLEGVIETQYF. DNA of the CDR3: TGTGCCAGCAGCTTAGAGGGGGTGATAGAGACCCAGTACTTC.

This clonotype was counted once. The gene calls are TRBV28 and TRBJ1-1; the D gene is possibly TRBD1 (5 bases). CDR1 MDHEN and CDR2 SYDVKM come from the germline V gene. The V gene lost 0 bases and the J gene lost 10 bases, with 15 bases spanning the gap. The CDR3 is 14 residues long. The CDR3, as DNA: TGTGCCAGCAGTTTATGGGTCGGGGCAGCTGGAGCTTTCTTT. This translates into CASSLWVGAAGAFF. Looking up the rest from reference TRBV28 and TRBJ1-1 gives the full variable domain: DVKVTQSSRYLVKRTGEKVFLECVQDMDHENMFWYRQDPGLGLRLIYFSYDVKMKEKGDIPEGYSVSREKKERFSLILESASTNQTSMYLCASSLWVGAAGAFFGQGTRLTVV.

This clonotype was counted many times. This chain connects TRBV5-5 to TRBJ1-6; 9 positions agree with TRBD1. Germline CDR1 is SGHKS and CDR2 is YYEKEE (reference sequence). Trimming took 6 bases from V and 0 from J; bases not matched to a gene: 4. The CDR3 totals 16 residues. The DNA for the CDR3 is TGTGCCAGCACCGGACAGGGGAGCTCCTATAATTCACCCCTCCACTTT. This translates into CASTGQGSSYNSPLHF.

This clonotype has at least ten counts. This chain uses TRBV19 with TRBJ1-2; 7 positions agree with TRBD1. Trimming at V came to 7 bases and at J to 4 bases, leaving 12 bases not matched to a gene. The CDR3 is 15 amino acids. Germline assignment: CDR1 LNHDA and CDR2 SQIVND (reference sequence). The CDR3 DNA sequence: TGTGCCAGTACCCCATGGGGGGGACAGCTCTATGGCTACACCTTC. Translation gives CASTPWGGQLYGYTF. Together with reference TRBV19 and TRBJ1-2, the CDR3 gives the full variable domain: DGGITQSPKYLFRKEGQNVTLSCEQNLNHDAMYWYRQDPGQGLRLIYYSQIVNDFQKGDIAEGYSVSREKKESFPLTVTSAQKNPTAFYLCASTPWGGQLYGYTFGSGTRLTVV.

The chain couples TRBV5-1 to TRBJ2-7; D call uncertain. The CDR3 length is 16 residues. The germline V and J ends were trimmed by 3 bases and 0 bases, with 16 bases remaining between them. Germline V lookup: CDR1 SGHRS, CDR2 YFSETQ. CDR3 nucleotides: TGCGCCAGCAGCTCCGGCCCGGCGAAACCCTCCTACGAGCAGTACTTC. Its protein product is CASSSGPAKPSYEQYF.

This chain links TRBV7-9 with TRBJ1-2; no clear D gene. This CDR3 is 14 amino acids long. CDR1 is SEHNR and CDR2 is FQNEAQ in the germline V gene (reference sequence). Deletions cut 7 bases from V and 2 bases from J, with 14 bases between. The CDR3 region has the DNA TGTGCCAGCACTCCCCCGGGCAGAAACTATGGCTACACCTTC. Protein product: CASTPPGRNYGYTF.

This clonotype has at least ten counts. This chain joins TRBV6-1 and TRBJ2-7; D perhaps matches TRBD2 (6 bases). CDR3 length: 14 residues. Trimming took off 8 bases at V and 3 bases at J, with 17 bases between the two ends. Germline assignment: CDR1 MNHNS and CDR2 SASEGT. The CDR3 protein is CASGNPRGLYEQYF. CDR3 in DNA: TGTGCCAGCGGGAATCCTCGGGGACTCTACGAGCAGTACTTC.

V usage is TRBV7-9 and J usage is TRBJ1-1, with 7 bases lining up with TRBD1. The J segment lost 6 bases and the V segment lost 7 bases, leaving 14 bases of the junction unmatched. The CDR3 is 15 residues long. CDR1 is SEHNR, CDR2 FQNEAQ, per germline (reference sequence). The CDR3 loop is CASIPRTGVTSEAFF. Here the CDR3 DNA reads TGTGCCAGCATCCCCCGAACAGGGGTTACGTCTGAAGCTTTCTTT.

This clonotype was recorded at least ten times. The chain is built from TRBV2 and TRBJ2-7; weak D call: TRBD1 (5 bases). Germline V gene data show CDR1 as SNHLY and CDR2 as FYNNEI. This CDR3 region has 17 residues. The V gene lost 4 bases and the J gene lost 1 base, with 20 bases spanning the gap. CDR3 bases: TGTGCCAGCAGTGGAAGAGCAAGAGACAGACGGTCCTACGAGCAGTACTTC. This codes for CASSGRARDRRSYEQYF.

The rearrangement links TRBV5-6 to TRBJ2-7; 11 bases align to TRBD2. Germline CDR1 and CDR2: SGHDT and YYEEEE. V gave up 3 bases and J gave up 5 bases; unmatched junction bases: 4. The CDR3 runs 14 residues. The CDR3 coding sequence is TGTGCCAGCAGCTCGGGACTAGCGGCTAACGAGCAGTACTTC. The encoded protein is CASSSGLAANEQYF.

This clonotype was seen at least ten times. This sequence joins TRBV20-1 and TRBJ1-2, with 8 bases identical to TRBD1. The CDR3 runs to 15 residues. With 4 bases clipped from V and 4 bases from J, the junction kept 11 bases outside the gene matches. The germline CDR1 and CDR2 sequences are DFQATT and SNEGSKA (reference sequence). The CDR3 region is CSAKPDSTGAYGYTF. CDR3 nucleotide sequence: TGCAGTGCTAAACCGGACTCGACAGGGGCCTATGGCTACACCTTC.

This clonotype was seen ten or more times. The chain couples TRBV11-1 to TRBJ2-7; D may be TRBD1 (6 bases). This CDR3 contains 17 residues. V lost 1 base and J 1 base, leaving 17 bases between the germline ends. CDR1 is SGHAT, CDR2 FQDESV, per germline (reference sequence). The CDR3 DNA reads as TGTGCCAGCAGCTTAGGAGGGGGACACCCCCGGTCCTACGAGCAGTACTTC. It encodes CASSLGGGHPRSYEQYF.

This clonotype came up many times. The V and J genes are TRBV28 and TRBJ1-1; D remains unclear. The V and J ends lost 4 bases and 0 bases respectively, with 6 bases between them. CDR1 is MDHEN, CDR2 SYDVKM, per germline. This CDR3 has 13 amino acids. This chain's CDR3 is CASSYAVNTEAFF. DNA of the CDR3: TGTGCCAGCAGTTACGCAGTGAACACTGAAGCTTTCTTT.

This clonotype has a count of ten or more. The chain couples TRBV6-1 to TRBJ2-7, with a weak D call TRBD2 (5 bases). The V gene's germline CDR1 is MNHNS and CDR2 SASEGT. V was pared by 2 bases and J by 7 bases, with 6 bases between. The CDR3 runs to 11 residues. CDR3 sequence reads: CASSELAEQYF. For the CDR3, the DNA is TGTGCCAGCAGTGAACTAGCAGAGCAGTACTTC.

This clonotype has only a few counts. The chain employs TRBV28 and TRBJ1-1; D uncertain. CDR3 length equals 13 residues. With 5 bases removed from V and 1 base from J, the gap between germline ends came to 8 bases. Germline assignment: CDR1 MDHEN and CDR2 SYDVKM. CDR3 DNA: TGTGCCAGCAGTGCACACGGGAACACTGAAGCTTTCTTT. Amino acids: CASSAHGNTEAFF.

The V call is TRBV6-1, the J call TRBJ1-6; D ambiguous. The CDR3 covers 14 residues. V lost 3 bases, J lost 3 bases, and 6 bases lay in between. Germline V lookup: CDR1 MNHNS, CDR2 SASEGT. The CDR3 loop is CASSEVSYNSPLHF. CDR3 DNA: TGTGCCAGCAGTGAGGTCAGCTATAATTCACCCCTCCACTTT.

V and J are TRBV6-1 and TRBJ2-7; 8 nucleotides match TRBD2. Germline V gene lookup returns CDR1 MNHNS and CDR2 SASEGT. The CDR3 loop spans 14 amino acids. Losses at the gene ends were 3 bases for V and 4 bases for J; bases not matched to a gene: 5. This CDR3 is CASSEEASGYEQYF. The CDR3 DNA reads as TGTGCCAGCAGTGAGGAGGCTAGCGGGTACGAGCAGTACTTC.

This clonotype came up many times. This chain joins TRBV10-3 and TRBJ1-1; the match to TRBD1 covers 7 bases. The germline CDR1 and CDR2 sequences are ENHRY and SYGVKD. V lost 9 bases to trimming and J lost 0 bases; unmatched junction nucleotides: 4. The CDR3 sequence is 13 residues long. The CDR3 DNA reads TGTGCCATAAAAACAGGGGTGAACACTGAAGCTTTCTTT. Its protein product is CAIKTGVNTEAFF.